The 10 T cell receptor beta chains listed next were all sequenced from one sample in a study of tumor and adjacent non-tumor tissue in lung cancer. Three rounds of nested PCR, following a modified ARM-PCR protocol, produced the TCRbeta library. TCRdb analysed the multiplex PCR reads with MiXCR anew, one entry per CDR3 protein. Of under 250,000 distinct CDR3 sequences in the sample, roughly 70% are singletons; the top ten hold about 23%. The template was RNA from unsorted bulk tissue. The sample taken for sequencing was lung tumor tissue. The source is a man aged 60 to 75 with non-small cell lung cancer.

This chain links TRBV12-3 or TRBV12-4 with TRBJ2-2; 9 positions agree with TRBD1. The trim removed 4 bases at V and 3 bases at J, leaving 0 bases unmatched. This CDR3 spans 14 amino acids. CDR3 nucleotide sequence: TGTGCCAGCAGTTGGACAGGGGACACCGGGGAGCTGTTTTTT. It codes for CASSWTGDTGELFF.

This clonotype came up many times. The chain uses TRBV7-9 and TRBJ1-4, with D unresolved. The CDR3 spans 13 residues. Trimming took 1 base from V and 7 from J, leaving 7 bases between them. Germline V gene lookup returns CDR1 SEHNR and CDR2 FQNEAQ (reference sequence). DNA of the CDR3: TGTGCCAGCAGCTTAGATTCCGCTGAAAAACTGTTTTTT. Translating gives CASSLDSAEKLFF. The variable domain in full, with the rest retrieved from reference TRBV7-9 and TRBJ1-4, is DTGVSQNPRHKITKRGQNVTFRCDPISEHNRLYWYRQTLGQGPEFLTYFQNEAQLEKSRLLSDRFSAERPKGSFSTLEIQRTEQGDSAMYLCASSLDSAEKLFFGSGTQLSVL.

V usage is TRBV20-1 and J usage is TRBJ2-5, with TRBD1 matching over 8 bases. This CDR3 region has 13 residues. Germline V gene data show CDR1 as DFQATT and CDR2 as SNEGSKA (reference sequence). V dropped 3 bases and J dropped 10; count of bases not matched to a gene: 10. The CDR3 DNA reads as TGCAGTGCTAGTCGGACAGGGCTAGATATCCAGTACTTC. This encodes CSASRTGLDIQYF.

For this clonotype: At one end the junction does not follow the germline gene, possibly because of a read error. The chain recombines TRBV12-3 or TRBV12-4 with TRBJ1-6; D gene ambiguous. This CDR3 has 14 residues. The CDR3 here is CARSLKDYNSPLHF. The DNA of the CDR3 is TGTGCCAGAAGTTTGAAGGACTATAATTCACCCCTCCACTTT.

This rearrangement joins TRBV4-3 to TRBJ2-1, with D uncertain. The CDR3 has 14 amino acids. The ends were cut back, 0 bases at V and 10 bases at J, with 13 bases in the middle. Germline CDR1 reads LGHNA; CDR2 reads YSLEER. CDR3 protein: CASSQDGHGDEQFF. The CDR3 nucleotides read TGCGCCAGCAGCCAAGATGGGCATGGAGACGAGCAGTTCTTC.

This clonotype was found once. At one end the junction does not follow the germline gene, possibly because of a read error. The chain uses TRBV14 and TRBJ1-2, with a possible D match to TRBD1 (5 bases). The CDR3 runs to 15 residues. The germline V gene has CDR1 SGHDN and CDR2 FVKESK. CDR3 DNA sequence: TGTACCAGCAGCCAAGTTGGCTGGGGACTGGGTGGATACATCTTC. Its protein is CTSSQVGWGLGGYIF. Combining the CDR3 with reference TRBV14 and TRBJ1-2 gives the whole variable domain EAGVTQFPSHSVIEKGQTVTLRCDPISGHDNLYWYRRVMGKEIKFLLHFVKESKQDESGMPNNRFLAERTGGTYSTLKVQPAELEDSGVYFCTSSQVGWGLGGYIFGSGTRLTVV.

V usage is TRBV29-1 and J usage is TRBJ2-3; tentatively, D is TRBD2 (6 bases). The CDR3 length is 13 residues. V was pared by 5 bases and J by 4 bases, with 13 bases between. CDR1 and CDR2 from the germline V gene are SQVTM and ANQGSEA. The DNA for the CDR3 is TGCAGCGTTCGGGGGAGAGCCGCAGATACGCAGTATTTT. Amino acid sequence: CSVRGRAADTQYF.

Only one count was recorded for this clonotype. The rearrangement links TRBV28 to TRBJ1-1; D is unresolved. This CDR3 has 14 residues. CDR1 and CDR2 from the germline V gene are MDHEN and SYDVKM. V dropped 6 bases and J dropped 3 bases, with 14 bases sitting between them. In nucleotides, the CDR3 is TGTGCCAGCAGGGAACAGCGTCGGGACACTGAAGCTTTCTTT. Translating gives CASREQRRDTEAFF.

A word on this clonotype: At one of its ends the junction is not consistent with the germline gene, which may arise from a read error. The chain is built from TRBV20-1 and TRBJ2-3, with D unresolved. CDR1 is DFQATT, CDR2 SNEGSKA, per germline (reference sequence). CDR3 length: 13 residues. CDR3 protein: CSARDEISSTLYF. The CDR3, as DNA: TGCAGTGCTAGGGACGAGATCAGCAGTACGCTGTATTTT.

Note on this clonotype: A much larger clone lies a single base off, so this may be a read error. DNA for the CDR3: TGCTGCGTTCCTCCTCCGGGCAGGAACACTGAAGCTTTCTTT. This sequence encodes CCVPPPGRNTEAFF. This chain connects TRBV29-1 to TRBJ1-1; D not certain. Germline V gene lookup returns CDR1 SQVTM and CDR2 ANQGSEA. The CDR3 runs to 14 residues.